The 4 T cell receptor beta chains in this list originate from one sample, sequenced in a study of T cell responses to AZD1222 COVID-19 vaccine. The assay was immunoSEQ multiplex PCR, and TCRdb's table has in-frame clones only and misses some. The sample contains approximately 76,000 clones, around 88% of which appear only once. The sample here was peripheral blood, taken on day 0 of AZD1222 vaccination. The receptors were gathered from an adult in good health.

This clone was counted once. The CDR3 nucleotides read TGCAGTGCTAGACAGGGGAATGGCTACACCTTC. It is translated as CSARQGNGYTF. The chain joins TRBV20-1 to TRBJ1-2, with D possibly TRBD1 on 6 matching bases. The CDR3 sequence is 11 residues long. The ends were cut back, 2 bases at V and 6 bases at J, with 7 bases in the middle. Germline CDR1 is DFQATT and CDR2 is SNEGSKA (reference sequence).

The rearrangement uses TRBV5-1 and TRBJ1-1; TRBD1 might be the D (6 bases). The CDR3 spans 14 residues. Germline V gene sequence: CDR1 SGHRS, CDR2 YFSETQ. Trimming left V 0 bases short and J 2 bases short, with 8 bases between. The CDR3 sequence: CASSLEGGNTEAFF. In DNA form, the CDR3 reads TGCGCCAGCAGCTTGGAGGGGGGCAACACTGAAGCTTTCTTT.

The chain is built from TRBV28 and TRBJ1-4; 10 nucleotides agree with TRBD1. Germline V lookup: CDR1 MDHEN, CDR2 SYDVKM. CDR3 length equals 16 residues. Unmatched junction bases numbered 12, after V lost 6 bases and J lost 8 bases. CDR3 nucleotide sequence: TGTGCCAGCAGCTTACCTGGGACAGGGGTAAACGAAAAACTGTTTTTT. The encoded protein is CASSLPGTGVNEKLFF. Complete variable domain (other parts from reference TRBV28 and TRBJ1-4): DVKVTQSSRYLVKRTGEKVFLECVQDMDHENMFWYRQDPGLGLRLIYFSYDVKMKEKGDIPEGYSVSREKKERFSLILESASTNQTSMYLCASSLPGTGVNEKLFFGSGTQLSVL.

This clone was counted between two and nine times. The genes are TRBV7-2 and TRBJ2-1, with TRBD2 identical over 10 bases. The CDR3 runs 15 residues. The J segment lost 7 bases and the V segment lost 5 bases, leaving 8 bases of the junction unmatched. CDR1 SGHTA and CDR2 FQGNSA come from the germline V gene. The DNA for the CDR3 is TGTGCCAGCAGCGACCTAGCGGGAGCAGTAAATGAGCAGTTCTTC. It specifies CASSDLAGAVNEQFF.